Listed below are T cell receptor beta chains from one sample, sequenced in a study of tissue-resident memory T cells in lung cancer. TCRdb used MiXCR to reprocess the reads, holding one entry per CDR3 protein. Counted here are about 290 distinct CDR3 sequences, approximately 20% occurring once; the ten biggest clones make up around three fifths. The sequenced sample consisted of CD103+ CD8+ T cells from lung tumor tissue. Source of these receptors: a human donor with treatment-naive lung cancer (subtype not recorded). CDR3s include the opening cysteine and the closing phenylalanine or tryptophan. D genes are given only for firm matches. Expanded clones are given a class, and other clones once, few, many or no size at all.

size: large
length: 14
V: TRBV6-6
D: -
J: TRBJ1-3
DNA: TGTGCCAGCAGTTGGAGGCCAGCTGGAAACACCATATATTTT
CDR3: CASSWRPAGNTIYF

size: medium-sized
length: 15
V: TRBV28
D: -
J: TRBJ2-1
DNA: TGTGCCAGCAGTTCCACACCGGACCTCTACAATGAGCAGTTCTTC
CDR3: CASSSTPDLYNEQFF

size: -
length: 15
V: TRBV6-4
D: TRBD1
J: TRBJ2-3
DNA: TGTGCCAGCAGTGGGGGACAGGGAAGCACAGATACGCAGTATTTT
CDR3: CASSGGQGSTDTQYF

size: -
length: 15
V: TRBV6-5
D: TRBD2
J: TRBJ2-7
DNA: TGTGCCAGCAGTTACGGTCTAGCGGGCTCCTACGAGCAGTACTTC
CDR3: CASSYGLAGSYEQYF

size: large
length: 15
V: TRBV9
D: TRBD1
J: TRBJ1-3
DNA: TGTGCCAGCAGCTCGGAGGGGGCGCTTGGAAACACCATATATTTT
CDR3: CASSSEGALGNTIYF

size: large
length: 16
V: TRBV27
D: -
J: TRBJ2-4
DNA: TGTGCCAGCAGTTTACGAGGAAGGGTACCCAAAAACATTCAGTACTTC
CDR3: CASSLRGRVPKNIQYF

size: medium-sized
length: 15
V: TRBV19
D: TRBD1
J: TRBJ1-5
DNA: TGTGCCAGTAGCATGACAGGGGGCTGGGGTCAGCCCCAGCATTTT
CDR3: CASSMTGGWGQPQHF

size: few
length: 10
V: TRBV29-1
D: -
J: TRBJ1-2
DNA: TGCAGCGTTGAGGATAATGGCTACACCTTC
CDR3: CSVEDNGYTF

size: large
length: 12
V: TRBV27
D: TRBD2
J: TRBJ2-1
DNA: TGTGCCAGCAGCGGGACTAGCAATGAGCAGTTCTTC
CDR3: CASSGTSNEQFF

size: medium-sized
length: 14
V: TRBV19
D: TRBD1
J: TRBJ2-7
DNA: TGTGCCAGTCAGGGGACAGGGGGAATCTACGAGCAGTACTTC
CDR3: CASQGTGGIYEQYF

size: -
length: 18
V: TRBV28
D: TRBD2
J: TRBJ2-2
DNA: TGTGCCAGCAGTTTGGGGCTAGCGGGGGAGGCGAACACCGGGGAGCTGTTTTTT
CDR3: CASSLGLAGEANTGELFF

size: large
length: 15
V: TRBV11-2
D: TRBD1
J: TRBJ1-1
DNA: TGTGCCAGCAGCTTACCGGGACAGATGAACACTGAAGCTTTCTTT
CDR3: CASSLPGQMNTEAFF

size: -
length: 14
V: TRBV3-1
D: TRBD1
J: TRBJ1-2
DNA: TGTGCCAGCAGCCGCCCCGGGACAGCCTATGGCTACACCTTC
CDR3: CASSRPGTAYGYTF

size: large
length: 19
V: TRBV7-9
D: TRBD2
J: TRBJ2-3
DNA: TGTGCCAGCAGCCCTCGACTAGCGGGGGGCCGTCAAAGCACAGATACGCAGTATTTT
CDR3: CASSPRLAGGRQSTDTQYF

size: -
length: 17
V: TRBV12-3/TRBV12-4
D: -
J: TRBJ2-7
DNA: TGTGCCAGCAGTACGAGAGCGGGCTACCCGAGCTCCTACGAGCAGTACTTC
CDR3: CASSTRAGYPSSYEQYF

size: medium-sized
length: 16
V: TRBV25-1
D: TRBD1
J: TRBJ2-1
DNA: TGTGCCAGCAGTGAACCTAGGACAGGGGGAAACAATGAGCAGTTCTTC
CDR3: CASSEPRTGGNNEQFF

size: large
length: 15
V: TRBV14
D: -
J: TRBJ2-1
DNA: TGTGCCAGCAGCCGAGTTAGAGGGGGGTACAATGAGCAGTTCTTC
CDR3: CASSRVRGGYNEQFF

size: medium-sized
length: 17
V: TRBV20-1
D: -
J: TRBJ2-7
DNA: TGCAGTGCTAGAGATCTTAACAGCGTCGCCCCAAGCGGCGAGCAGTACTTC
CDR3: CSARDLNSVAPSGEQYF

size: -
length: 19
V: TRBV4-2
D: TRBD1
J: TRBJ1-1
DNA: TGTGCCAGCAGCCAAGATGGGACAGGGGCCTACGAGCAGAACACTGAAGCTTTCTTT
CDR3: CASSQDGTGAYEQNTEAFF

size: medium-sized
length: 20
V: TRBV6-2/TRBV6-3
D: -
J: TRBJ2-7
DNA: TGTGCCAGCAGTTCTTTGGGGTCCGGGACTGTAGCGAGGGCTAGAGACGAGCAGTACTTC
CDR3: CASSSLGSGTVARARDEQYF

size: few
length: 15
V: TRBV6-1
D: TRBD2
J: TRBJ2-3
DNA: TGTGCCAGCAGTGAATCTAGCGGGGGGGCAGATACGCAGTATTTT
CDR3: CASSESSGGADTQYF

size: hyperexpanded
length: 11
V: TRBV7-9
D: -
J: TRBJ1-1
DNA: TGTGCCAGCAGCCCTGAGACTGAAGCTTTCTTT
CDR3: CASSPETEAFF

size: medium-sized
length: 17
V: TRBV27
D: TRBD1
J: TRBJ2-1
DNA: TGTGCCAGCAGTCCACATCTGGGACAGATACCTTACAATGAGCAGTTCTTC
CDR3: CASSPHLGQIPYNEQFF

size: -
length: 14
V: TRBV7-7
D: TRBD2
J: TRBJ2-2
DNA: TGTGCCAGCAGCTTAGGGGCGGGGGTTAATGAGCAGTTCTTT
CDR3: CASSLGAGVNEQFF

size: once
length: 14
V: TRBV29-1
D: TRBD2
J: TRBJ2-1
DNA: TGCAGCGTCGGACTAGCGGGACTTTACAATGAGCAGTTCTTC
CDR3: CSVGLAGLYNEQFF

size: large
length: 15
V: TRBV4-2
D: -
J: TRBJ2-7
DNA: TGCGCCAGCAGCCACCCGGGACACGAGTCCTACGAGCAGTACTTC
CDR3: CASSHPGHESYEQYF

size: medium-sized
length: 16
V: TRBV18
D: -
J: TRBJ2-7
DNA: TGTGCCAGCTCGCCTCCCACGGCGGAGGGATACTACGAGCAGTACTTC
CDR3: CASSPPTAEGYYEQYF

size: large
length: 12
V: TRBV2
D: -
J: TRBJ2-1
DNA: TGTGCCAGCAGTGAGGAGGGTTGGATTCGTATCTTC
CDR3: CASSEEGWIRIF

size: few
length: 14
V: TRBV6-2/TRBV6-3
D: -
J: TRBJ2-3
DNA: TGTGCCAGCAGTTACGGGACTGACACAGATACGCAGTATTTT
CDR3: CASSYGTDTDTQYF

size: large
length: 15
V: TRBV6-5
D: -
J: TRBJ2-7
DNA: TGTGCCAGCAGTTACTCCCCCTATAACTCCTACGAGCAGTACTTC
CDR3: CASSYSPYNSYEQYF

size: large
length: 15
V: TRBV5-4
D: TRBD2
J: TRBJ2-1
DNA: TGTGCCAGCAGCTGGGGACTAGCGGAGACCAATGAGCAGTTCTTC
CDR3: CASSWGLAETNEQFF

size: -
length: 15
V: TRBV4-2
D: -
J: TRBJ2-1
DNA: TGTGCCAGCAGCCAAGCGGGGAGCTCCTACAATGAGCAGTTCTTC
CDR3: CASSQAGSSYNEQFF

size: large
length: 14
V: TRBV4-2
D: -
J: TRBJ1-5
DNA: TGTGCCAGCAGCCAAGATCCGGCGGTGGGGCCCCAGCATTTT
CDR3: CASSQDPAVGPQHF

size: large
length: 15
V: TRBV29-1
D: TRBD2
J: TRBJ2-5
DNA: TGCAGCGTTGAAGACGGGACTAGCGATAGAGAGACCCAGTACTTC
CDR3: CSVEDGTSDRETQYF

size: large
length: 12
V: TRBV14
D: -
J: TRBJ1-2
DNA: TGTGCCAGCAGCCCAGGGGTCGCTGGCTACACCTTC
CDR3: CASSPGVAGYTF

size: large
length: 15
V: TRBV7-3
D: TRBD1
J: TRBJ2-1
DNA: TGTGCCAGCAGTTCCCCGGACAGGGGCTACAATGAGCAGTTCTTC
CDR3: CASSSPDRGYNEQFF

size: large
length: 16
V: TRBV10-2
D: TRBD2
J: TRBJ2-5
DNA: TGCGCCAGCAGCCCCTGGGGTAGCGGGGGGCAGGAGACCCAGTACTTC
CDR3: CASSPWGSGGQETQYF

size: medium-sized
length: 15
V: TRBV7-8
D: TRBD1
J: TRBJ2-7
DNA: TGTGCCAGCAGCTTAGCACAGGGGCCCTCCTACGAGCAGTACTTC
CDR3: CASSLAQGPSYEQYF

size: large
length: 17
V: TRBV7-2
D: -
J: TRBJ2-1
DNA: TGTGCCAGCAGCTATGGGGCGGACAGACTCATCTACAATGAGCAGTTCTTC
CDR3: CASSYGADRLIYNEQFF

size: medium-sized
length: 15
V: TRBV19
D: TRBD1
J: TRBJ2-1
DNA: TGTGCCAGTAACTTCCGGGACAGGCCGTACAATGAGCAGTTCTTC
CDR3: CASNFRDRPYNEQFF

size: medium-sized
length: 18
V: TRBV5-1
D: -
J: TRBJ2-7
DNA: TGCGCCAGCAGCTTGTTAGGCCCCGTCGGCAGGGGTGATGACGAGCAGTACTTC
CDR3: CASSLLGPVGRGDDEQYF

size: medium-sized
length: 13
V: TRBV6-2/TRBV6-3
D: -
J: TRBJ2-5
DNA: TGTGCCAGCAGTTACTCTCTCGCCCGGAGCCAGTACTTC
CDR3: CASSYSLARSQYF

size: -
length: 13
V: TRBV5-1
D: TRBD1
J: TRBJ1-1
DNA: TGCGCCAGCGGGGACAGCATGAACACTGAAGCTTTCTTT
CDR3: CASGDSMNTEAFF

size: -
length: 18
V: TRBV2
D: TRBD2
J: TRBJ2-3
DNA: TGTGCCAGGACCCACGACTACCTGGATAGCGGGGGGGAGGATACGCAGTATTTT
CDR3: CARTHDYLDSGGEDTQYF

size: hyperexpanded
length: 13
V: TRBV5-5
D: -
J: TRBJ2-7
DNA: TGTGCCAGCAGCTGGGGGACGACCTACGAGCAGTACTTC
CDR3: CASSWGTTYEQYF

size: -
length: 14
V: TRBV25-1
D: -
J: TRBJ2-5
DNA: TGTGCCAGCAGTGAGCGGGGACACCAAGAGACCCAGTACTTC
CDR3: CASSERGHQETQYF